The subject of this entry is one T cell receptor (beta chain). The CDR3 runs to 12 residues. V dropped 4 bases and J dropped 10; count of bases not matched to a gene: 7. The germline V gene encodes CDR1 SGDLS and CDR2 YYNGEE. Some clones are missing from TCRdb's copy, which holds only in-frame ones; the method was immunoSEQ multiplex PCR. The sample consists of around 35,000 clones, about 90% of them appearing once. The data derive from a study of T cell changes during pregnancy in multiple sclerosis. The J gene is TRBJ2-5, the V gene TRBV9; 7 bases fit TRBD1. The source of this sequence is a female donor with multiple sclerosis, enrolled in a pregnancy study. The sequencing used CD4+ T cells from peripheral blood mononuclear cells, collected after pregnancy. This chain's CDR3 is CASSLGQSDQYF. The CDR3 DNA reads as TGTGCCAGCAGCTTGGGACAGAGTGACCAGTACTTC.